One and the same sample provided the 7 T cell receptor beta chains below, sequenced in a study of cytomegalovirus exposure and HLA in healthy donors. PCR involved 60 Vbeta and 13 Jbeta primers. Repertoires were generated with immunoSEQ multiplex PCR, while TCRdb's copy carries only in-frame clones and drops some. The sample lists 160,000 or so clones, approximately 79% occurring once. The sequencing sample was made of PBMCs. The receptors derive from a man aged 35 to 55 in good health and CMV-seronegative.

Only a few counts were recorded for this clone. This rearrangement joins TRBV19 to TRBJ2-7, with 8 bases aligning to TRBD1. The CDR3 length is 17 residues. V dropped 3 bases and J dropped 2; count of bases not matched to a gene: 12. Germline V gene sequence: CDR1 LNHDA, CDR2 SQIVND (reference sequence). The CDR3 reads CASSILRDRYPPYEQYF. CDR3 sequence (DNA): TGTGCCAGTAGTATCCTCCGGGACAGGTACCCTCCCTACGAGCAGTACTTC.

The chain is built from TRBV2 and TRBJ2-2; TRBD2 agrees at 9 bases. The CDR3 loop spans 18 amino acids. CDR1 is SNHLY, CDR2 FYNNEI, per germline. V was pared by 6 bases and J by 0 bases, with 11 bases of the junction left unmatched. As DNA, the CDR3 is TGTGCCAGCAGGGGTTATTCAGCGGGGGGCACGAACACCGGGGAGCTGTTTTTT. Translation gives CASRGYSAGGTNTGELFF.

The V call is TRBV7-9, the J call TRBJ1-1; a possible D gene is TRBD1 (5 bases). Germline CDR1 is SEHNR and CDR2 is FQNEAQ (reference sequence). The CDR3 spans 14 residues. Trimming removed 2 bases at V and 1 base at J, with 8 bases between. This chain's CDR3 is CASSLRQTNTEAFF. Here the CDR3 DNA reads TGTGCCAGCAGCTTAAGACAGACGAACACTGAAGCTTTCTTT.

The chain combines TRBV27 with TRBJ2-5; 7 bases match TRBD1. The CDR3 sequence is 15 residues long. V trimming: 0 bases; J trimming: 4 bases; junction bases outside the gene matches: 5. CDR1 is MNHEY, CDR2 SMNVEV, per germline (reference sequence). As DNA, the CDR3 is TGTGCCAGCAGTTTATCAGGGGGCCGTGGAGAGACCCAGTACTTC. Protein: CASSLSGGRGETQYF.

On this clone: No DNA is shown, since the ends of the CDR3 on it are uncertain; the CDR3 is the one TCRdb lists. The CDR3 region is CASSSSGGFNNSPLHF. The rearrangement links TRBV2 to TRBJ1-6. The CDR3 length equals 16 residues, ends included. Germline CDR1 reads SNHLY; CDR2 reads FYNNEI.

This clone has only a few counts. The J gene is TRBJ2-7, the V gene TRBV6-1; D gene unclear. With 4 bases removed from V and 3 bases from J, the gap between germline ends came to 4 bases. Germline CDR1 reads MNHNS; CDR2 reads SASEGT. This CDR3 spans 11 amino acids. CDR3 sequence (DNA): TGTGCCAGCAGTGTTAACTACGAGCAGTACTTC. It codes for CASSVNYEQYF.

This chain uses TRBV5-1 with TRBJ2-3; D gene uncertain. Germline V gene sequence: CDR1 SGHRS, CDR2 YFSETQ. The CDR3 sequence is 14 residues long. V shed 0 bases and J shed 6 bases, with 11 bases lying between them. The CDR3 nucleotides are TGCGCCAGCAGCTTGGCGCTAGGCCAGGATACGCAGTATTTT. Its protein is CASSLALGQDTQYF.